This T cell receptor (beta chain) was profiled in a study of siplizumab effects on memory and regulatory T cells. Study outcomes and limitations: Alloreactive clones mapping to unstimulated subsets formed only a minor fraction. Naive or memory phenotype was unassignable for roughly 75-96% of proliferating CD4+ or CD8+ clones.

To note about this clone: Antigen unknown.

Unstimulated TEMRA, naive, memory and effector memory subsets were sequenced in a few donor pairs. Approximately 100,000 TCR templates were assayed per sample. The data were produced by immunoSEQ multiplex PCR, yet TCRdb's version contains in-frame clones alone and is incomplete. The sample holds roughly 68,000 clones; 90% to 97% are singletons and the top ten take more than 0.095%. CDR3 length: 16 amino acids. Germline V lookup: CDR1 SGDLS, CDR2 YYNGEE. V shed 4 bases and J shed 2 bases, with 17 bases lying between them. The sequence derives from a human donor in good health. Sequencing used naive CD8+ T cells sorted from blood. This chain links TRBV9 with TRBJ2-3; D tentatively reads TRBD1 or TRBD2 (7 bases each). The CDR3 loop is CASSQGGGTATDTQYF. In DNA form, the CDR3 reads TGTGCCAGCAGCCAGGGGGGAGGGACAGCCACAGATACGCAGTATTTT. The entire variable domain, with the rest obtained from reference TRBV9 and TRBJ2-3, is as follows: DSGVTQTPKHLITATGQRVTLRCSPRSGDLSVYWYQQSLDQGLQFLIQYYNGEERAKGNILERFSAQQFPDLHSELNLSSLELGDSALYFCASSQGGGTATDTQYFGPGTRLTVL.